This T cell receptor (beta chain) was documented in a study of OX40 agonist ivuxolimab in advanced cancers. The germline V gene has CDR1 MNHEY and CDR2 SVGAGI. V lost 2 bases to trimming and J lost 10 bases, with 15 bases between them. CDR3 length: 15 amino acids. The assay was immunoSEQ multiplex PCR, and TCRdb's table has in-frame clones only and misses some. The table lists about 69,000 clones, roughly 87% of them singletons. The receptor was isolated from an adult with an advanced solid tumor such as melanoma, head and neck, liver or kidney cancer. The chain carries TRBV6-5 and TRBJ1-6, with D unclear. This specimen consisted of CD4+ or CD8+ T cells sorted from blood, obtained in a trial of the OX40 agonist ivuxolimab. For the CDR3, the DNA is TGTGCCAGCAGTTACGCCCTGTTCGGCGGCTCACCCCTCCACTTT. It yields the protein CASSYALFGGSPLHF.